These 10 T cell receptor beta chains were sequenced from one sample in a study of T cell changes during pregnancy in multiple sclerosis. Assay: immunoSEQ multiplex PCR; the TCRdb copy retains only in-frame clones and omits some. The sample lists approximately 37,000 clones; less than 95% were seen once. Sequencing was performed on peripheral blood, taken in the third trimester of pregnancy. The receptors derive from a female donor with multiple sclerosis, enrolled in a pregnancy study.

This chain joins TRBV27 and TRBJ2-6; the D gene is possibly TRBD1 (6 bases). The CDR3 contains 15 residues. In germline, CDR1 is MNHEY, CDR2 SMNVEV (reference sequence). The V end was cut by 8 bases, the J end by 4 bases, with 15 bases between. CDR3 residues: CASGNRVSGANVLTF. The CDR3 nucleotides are TGTGCCAGCGGAAACAGGGTTTCAGGGGCCAACGTCCTGACTTTC.

CDR3 amino acids: CASMYGSGSNQPQHF. CDR3 sequence (DNA): TGTGCCAGCATGTATGGATCGGGGAGCAATCAGCCCCAGCATTTT. The J gene is TRBJ1-5, the V gene TRBV6-1, with D unresolved. The V end was cut by 7 bases, the J end by 1 base, with 14 bases between. This CDR3 has 15 residues. Germline V gives CDR1 MNHNS, CDR2 SASEGT.

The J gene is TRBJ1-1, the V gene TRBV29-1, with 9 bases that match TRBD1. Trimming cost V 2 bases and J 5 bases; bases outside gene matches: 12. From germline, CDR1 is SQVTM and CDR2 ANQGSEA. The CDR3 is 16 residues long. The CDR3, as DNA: TGCAGCGTTGAAAGGGTGCGGGACAGGGAGTGGACTGAAGCTTTCTTT. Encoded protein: CSVERVRDREWTEAFF.

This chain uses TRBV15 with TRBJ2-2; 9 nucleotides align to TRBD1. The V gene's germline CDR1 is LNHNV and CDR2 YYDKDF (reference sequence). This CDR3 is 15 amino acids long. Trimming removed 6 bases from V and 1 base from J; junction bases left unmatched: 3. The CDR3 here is CATRKGQGNTGELFF. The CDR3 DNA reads TGTGCCACCAGAAAGGGACAGGGGAACACCGGGGAGCTGTTTTTT.

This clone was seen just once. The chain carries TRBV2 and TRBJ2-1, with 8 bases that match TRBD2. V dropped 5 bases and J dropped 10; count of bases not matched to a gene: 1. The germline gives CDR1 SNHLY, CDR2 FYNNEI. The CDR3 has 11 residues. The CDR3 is CASSLAGEQFF. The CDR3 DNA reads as TGTGCCAGCAGTTTAGCGGGGGAGCAGTTCTTC.

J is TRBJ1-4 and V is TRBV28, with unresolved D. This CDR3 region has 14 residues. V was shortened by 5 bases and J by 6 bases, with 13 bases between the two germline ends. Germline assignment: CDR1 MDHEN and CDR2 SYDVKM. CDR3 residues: CASSPGITYEKLFF. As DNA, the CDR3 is TGTGCCAGCAGTCCGGGTATTACGTATGAAAAACTGTTTTTT. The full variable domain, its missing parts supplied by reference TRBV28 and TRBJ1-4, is DVKVTQSSRYLVKRTGEKVFLECVQDMDHENMFWYRQDPGLGLRLIYFSYDVKMKEKGDIPEGYSVSREKKERFSLILESASTNQTSMYLCASSPGITYEKLFFGSGTQLSVL.

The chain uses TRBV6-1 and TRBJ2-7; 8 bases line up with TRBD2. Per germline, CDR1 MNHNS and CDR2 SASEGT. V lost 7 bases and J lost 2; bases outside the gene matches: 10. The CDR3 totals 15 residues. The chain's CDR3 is CASIAKREYAYEQYF. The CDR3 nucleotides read TGTGCCAGCATTGCCAAGCGGGAGTATGCCTACGAGCAGTACTTC.

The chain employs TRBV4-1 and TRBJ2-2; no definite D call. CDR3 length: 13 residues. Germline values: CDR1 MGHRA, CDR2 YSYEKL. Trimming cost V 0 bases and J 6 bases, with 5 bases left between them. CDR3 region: CASSQDLAGELFF. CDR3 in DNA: TGCGCCAGCAGCCAAGACTTAGCCGGGGAGCTGTTTTTT.

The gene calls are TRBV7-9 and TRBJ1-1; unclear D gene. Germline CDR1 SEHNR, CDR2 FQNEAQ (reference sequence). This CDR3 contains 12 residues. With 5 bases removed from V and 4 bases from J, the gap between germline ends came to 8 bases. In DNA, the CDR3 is TGTGCCAGCAGCCCCCCAGTCACTGAAGCTTTCTTT. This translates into CASSPPVTEAFF.

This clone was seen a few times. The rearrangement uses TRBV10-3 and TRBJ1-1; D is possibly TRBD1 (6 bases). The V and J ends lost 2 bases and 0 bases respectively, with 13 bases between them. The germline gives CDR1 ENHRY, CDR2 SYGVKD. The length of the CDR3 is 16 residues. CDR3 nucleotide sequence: TGTGCCATCAGTGAGCGAAGACAGGCCATGAACACTGAAGCTTTCTTT. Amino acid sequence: CAISERRQAMNTEAFF.